This T cell receptor (beta chain) was identified during a study of blood T cell repertoires in COVID-19. Study-level background: Researchers got acute and convalescent COVID-19 samples from the United States, Italy and Spain. From T cells, B-cell-depleted T cells, or PBMCs came the material, which was cDNA or gDNA.

Authors' processing steps: Estimation of nucleated cell counts relied on the amplification of reference gene primers. The data were produced by immunoSEQ multiplex PCR, yet TCRdb's version contains in-frame clones alone and is incomplete. That table gives V, J and clone size, and the DNA gave D and trimming. The sample lists under 300,000 clones; approximately 80% were seen once. The CDR3 extends over 17 amino acids. The V gene's germline CDR1 is KGHSH and CDR2 LQKENI. The V segment lost 1 base and the J segment 8 bases; nucleotides outside the gene matches: 13. The origin of this receptor is a woman of 80 years or more with active or convalescent COVID-19. The genes are TRBV18 and TRBJ2-1, with TRBD1 matching 8 bases. The sequencing input was peripheral blood. The CDR3 spells CASSPLFGRGLVDEQFF. The CDR3 DNA follows: TGTGCCAGCTCACCACTTTTCGGCAGGGGGCTAGTAGATGAGCAGTTCTTC.